Listed below are T cell receptor beta chains from one sample, sequenced in a study of beta chain features in type 1 diabetes. Profiling relied on immunoSEQ multiplex PCR, and the TCRdb table lists in-frame clones only, not all of them. This table has under 250,000 clones, about 14% appearing once. Sequenced sample: naive CD4+ T cells from blood. The receptors were sampled from a woman in her forties in good health. The conserved cysteine and the conserved F or W are not part of the CDR3 here. Each record gives: V gene, D gene, CDR3 protein. A D gene is named only where the DNA matches it firmly.

>TRBV6-5|NA
ASWRLNEQF
>TRBV18|NA
ASSPGQDTEAF
>TRBV14|TRBD1
ASSQMGQPLH
>TRBV6-5|TRBD1
ASRATGAINQPQH
>TRBV6-5|NA
ASSYRPRVGIEAF
>TRBV6-6|NA
ASSPLRTERKTQY
>TRBV6-6|TRBD1
ASSPRQGRQEAF
>TRBV6-5|TRBD2
ASKKPGLAVHEQF
>TRBV5-1|NA
ASSEGTGTDTQY
>TRBV19|TRBD2
ASSPRSSGSYEQY
>TRBV11-2|NA
ASSLGWTSRGNPYEQY
>TRBV4-3|NA
ASSQVPRGSSYEQY
>TRBV7-9|TRBD1
ASSLRRNRDRAKNIQY